Below, one TCR beta chain is given with its context. Its antigen is unknown. Runs used v3.0 of the immunoSEQ assay and were done at survey level. Here immunoSEQ multiplex PCR was the method, and the copy in TCRdb shows in-frame clones only, minus some. This table has about 24,000 clones, approximately 81% appearing once. Inclusion required at least two post-ART and at least one pre-ART PBMC samples. Everyone in the study who had HIV was treated in the United States. CDR1 and CDR2 (germline): SGHVS, FQNEAQ. The germline V and J ends were trimmed by 2 bases and 6 bases, with 15 bases remaining between them. The length of the CDR3 is 15 residues. This specimen comes from a study of long-term antiretroviral therapy in people with HIV. General study results and limits: Upon ART, diversity increased but remained lower than transplant donor controls. Clones that had undergone expansion before ART prevailed in the repertoire throughout all time points.

The rearrangement uses TRBV7-8 and TRBJ2-3, with a tentative D call TRBD2 (6 bases). This specimen was unsorted PBMCs, taken at the start of antiretroviral therapy, before treatment. This clonotype was sampled from a woman aged 18-35 years with HIV. The CDR3 loop is CASSLLDYLGDTQYF. The DNA for the CDR3 is TGTGCCAGCAGCTTACTGGACTACCTTGGGGATACGCAGTATTTT.